One sample yielded the 21 T cell receptor beta chains listed below, sequenced in a study of a mutant IDH1 vaccine in newly diagnosed glioma. The data were produced by immunoSEQ multiplex PCR, yet TCRdb's version contains in-frame clones alone and is incomplete. The sample shows about 62,000 clones, about 88% of them seen only once. These receptors have no identified antigens. Sample time point: week 11, during vaccination. Vaccination comprised doses that each held 300 ug of mutant IDH1 20-mer peptide, plus topical imiquimod. Material: PBMCs, obtained from a glioma patient whose treatment included an IDH1 peptide vaccine. The source is a man aged 40-49 years with glioma.

The table lists this clone with a count of one. J is TRBJ2-5 and V is TRBV7-4, with D unclear. The V gene lost 5 bases and the J gene lost 2 bases, with 12 bases spanning the gap. The CDR3 is made up of 14 amino acids. From germline, CDR1 is SGHVT and CDR2 SQSDAQ. CDR3 region: CASSRRALQETQYF. The CDR3 DNA is TGTGCCAGCAGCCGAAGAGCGCTACAAGAGACCCAGTACTTC.

The rearrangement links TRBV18 to TRBJ1-1; D is ambiguous. The V end was cut by 1 base, the J end by 4 bases, with 7 bases between. This CDR3 region has 13 residues. Germline CDR1 is KGHSH and CDR2 is LQKENI. In DNA, the CDR3 is TGTGCCAGCTCACCACGTGGGGTCACTGAAGCTTTCTTT. Translated: CASSPRGVTEAFF.

This rearrangement joins TRBV5-1 to TRBJ2-5, with D hard to call. The CDR3 totals 14 residues. Trimming removed 0 bases from V and 2 bases from J, with 8 bases in between. Germline-derived CDR1 and CDR2 are SGHRS and YFSETQ. This CDR3 reads CASSLGTVQETQYF. The CDR3 bases are TGCGCCAGCAGCTTGGGTACAGTTCAAGAGACCCAGTACTTC.

The chain recombines TRBV7-6 with TRBJ2-6; D is possibly TRBD1 (6 bases). The CDR3 runs 17 residues. V lost 0 bases and J lost 2, with 11 bases in between. CDR1 and CDR2 from the germline V gene are SGHVS and FNYEAQ. CDR3: CASSLALGGTGANVLTF. DNA of the CDR3: TGTGCCAGCAGCTTAGCGCTAGGGGGAACTGGGGCCAACGTCCTGACTTTC.

The J gene is TRBJ1-2, the V gene TRBV6-5; a possible D gene is TRBD1 (5 bases). This CDR3 region has 15 residues. V was pared by 7 bases and J by 5 bases, with 20 bases between. Germline assignment: CDR1 MNHEY and CDR2 SVGAGI. CDR3 bases: TGTGCCAGCACTCTTCGGTCGCAGGGACTTTATGGCTACACCTTC. Protein sequence: CASTLRSQGLYGYTF.

This chain uses TRBV19 with TRBJ2-2; D remains unclear. This CDR3 has 14 amino acids. Trimming stripped 5 bases from V and 6 bases from J, with 13 bases between. Looked up from germline, CDR1 is LNHDA and CDR2 is SQIVND (reference sequence). This chain's CDR3 is CASSPDLASGELFF. As DNA, the CDR3 is TGTGCCAGTAGTCCCGACCTCGCTTCCGGGGAGCTGTTTTTT.

CDR3 bases: TGTGCCAGCAGTTACGGACAGGGTAGAGGAGTCGAAGCTTTCTTT. It encodes CASSYGQGRGVEAFF. The rearrangement links TRBV6-5 to TRBJ1-1, with 8 bases fitting TRBD1. V lost 2 bases, J lost 8 bases, and 10 bases stayed unmatched. Germline-derived CDR1 and CDR2 are MNHEY and SVGAGI. The CDR3 loop spans 15 amino acids.

The chain employs TRBV7-3 and TRBJ2-5; D may be TRBD2 (6 bases). The CDR3 is 15 residues long. Between the trimmed V and J ends, which lost 2 bases and 5 bases, there was a span of 15 bases. Germline CDR1 reads SGHTA; CDR2 reads FQGTGA. The DNA for the CDR3 is TGTGCCAGCAGCTTAGGGCGCGGGGCCTGGGAGACCCAGTACTTC. This sequence encodes CASSLGRGAWETQYF.

Remarks on this clone: One junction end does not reproduce the germline sequence, and a read error may be involved. The chain is built from TRBV28 and TRBJ1-2, with TRBD1 matching 9 bases. Germline lookup yields CDR1 MDHEN and CDR2 SYDVKM. The CDR3 has 15 amino acids. The CDR3 DNA sequence: TGTGCCAGCAGCTTATCGGACAGGGGTGTATATGGCTACACCTTC. As protein: CASSLSDRGVYGYTF.

The chain links TRBV4-1 to TRBJ1-6; D is perhaps TRBD1 (6 bases). Germline CDR1 reads MGHRA; CDR2 reads YSYEKL. The CDR3 totals 16 residues. The V gene lost 1 base and the J gene lost 9 bases, with 16 bases spanning the gap. As DNA, the CDR3 is TGCGCCAGCAGCCAAGCTAGGGGCAGGGGTTTTTCACCCCTCCACTTT. This encodes CASSQARGRGFSPLHF.

The chain uses TRBV19 and TRBJ2-2; 10 bases are shared with TRBD1. The V segment lost 6 bases and the J segment 5 bases; nucleotides outside the gene matches: 9. This CDR3 region has 16 residues. CDR1 is LNHDA, CDR2 SQIVND, per germline (reference sequence). The CDR3 protein is CASSHPPGQGTGELFF. The CDR3 coding sequence is TGTGCCAGTAGCCACCCTCCGGGACAGGGGACCGGGGAGCTGTTTTTT.

In this sample, this clone turned up once. The J gene is TRBJ2-6, the V gene TRBV7-9, with no clear D. Germline V gene data show CDR1 as SEHNR and CDR2 as FQNEAQ (reference sequence). Deletions cut 0 bases from V and 0 bases from J, with 3 bases between. This CDR3 contains 15 residues. CDR3 DNA sequence: TGTGCCAGCAGCTTAGCTATCTCTGGGGCCAACGTCCTGACTTTC. Residues: CASSLAISGANVLTF.

This chain joins TRBV9 and TRBJ1-1, with D possibly being TRBD1 (5 bases). CDR3 length: 15 amino acids. V lost 2 bases and J 1 base, leaving 12 bases between the germline ends. Germline loops: CDR1 SGDLS, CDR2 YYNGEE. CDR3 protein: CASSVWGSGNTEAFF. In DNA, the CDR3 is TGTGCCAGCAGCGTCTGGGGGTCGGGGAACACTGAAGCTTTCTTT. Based on the CDR3 plus reference TRBV9 and TRBJ1-1, the full variable domain is DSGVTQTPKHLITATGQRVTLRCSPRSGDLSVYWYQQSLDQGLQFLIQYYNGEERAKGNILERFSAQQFPDLHSELNLSSLELGDSALYFCASSVWGSGNTEAFFGQGTRLTVV.

The chain recombines TRBV19 with TRBJ2-1; 9 bases are a match to TRBD2. The CDR3 sequence is 15 residues long. Germline assignment: CDR1 LNHDA and CDR2 SQIVND (reference sequence). The V segment lost 2 bases and the J segment 8 bases; nucleotides outside the gene matches: 7. CDR3 region: CASSIKAGGVDEQFF. CDR3 sequence (DNA): TGTGCCAGTAGTATAAAGGCGGGAGGGGTCGATGAGCAGTTCTTC.

V and J are TRBV7-2 and TRBJ2-1, with D tentatively TRBD1 or TRBD2 (5 bases each). CDR1 SGHTA and CDR2 FQGNSA come from the germline V gene. Trimming stripped 9 bases from V and 7 bases from J, with 19 bases between. This CDR3 is built from 14 residues. The CDR3, as DNA: TGTGCCAGTGAATCCGGGACCCACGGGAATGAGCAGTTCTTC. This encodes CASESGTHGNEQFF.

The CDR3 sequence: CASSNPGSSGNTIYF. The DNA for the CDR3 is TGTGCCAGCAGCAACCCCGGGTCCTCTGGAAACACCATATATTTT. This chain links TRBV7-8 with TRBJ1-3, with no clear D. Germline V gene lookup returns CDR1 SGHVS and CDR2 FQNEAQ. CDR3 length: 15 amino acids. Trimming took 5 bases from V and 0 from J, leaving 11 bases between them.

V gene TRBV15 combines with J gene TRBJ2-3, with D perhaps TRBD2 (6 bases). Trimming took 5 bases from V and 1 from J, leaving 25 bases between them. The germline V gene encodes CDR1 LNHNV and CDR2 YYDKDF (reference sequence). This CDR3 region has 19 residues. The CDR3 region is CATSPNERVGSEGTDTQYF. The CDR3 DNA reads TGTGCCACCAGCCCAAACGAGCGGGTGGGTTCGGAAGGCACAGATACGCAGTATTTT.

The chain recombines TRBV4-1 with TRBJ1-5, with D tentatively TRBD1 (5 bases). Per the germline V gene, CDR1 is MGHRA and CDR2 is YSYEKL. The CDR3 is 16 residues long. The V gene lost 2 bases and the J gene lost 1 base, with 12 bases spanning the gap. CDR3 in amino acids: CASSQKGDGSNQPQHF. The CDR3 DNA sequence: TGCGCCAGCAGCCAAAAAGGGGACGGGAGCAATCAGCCCCAGCATTTT.

The chain carries TRBV28 and TRBJ2-3; TRBD1 or TRBD2 may be the D gene (5 bases each). The CDR3 contains 15 residues. Germline V lookup: CDR1 MDHEN, CDR2 SYDVKM. Trimming cost V 2 bases and J 1 base, with 10 bases left between them. Here the CDR3 reads CASSLGDRRTDTQYF. CDR3 in DNA: TGTGCCAGCAGTTTAGGGGACCGTCGCACAGATACGCAGTATTTT.

The V and J genes are TRBV21-1 and TRBJ2-3; the table assigns TRBD2, which was not confirmed against the DNA. TRBV21-1 is labeled a pseudogene. CDR3 size: 16 residues. The CDR3: CASRKGGRPRTDTQYF. The CDR3 DNA reads as TGTGCCAGCAGAAAAGGGGGGAGGCCGCGCACAGATACGCAGTATTTT.

V gene TRBV5-1 combines with J gene TRBJ2-1; weak D call: TRBD1 (6 bases). With 3 bases removed from V and 0 bases from J, the gap between germline ends came to 10 bases. In germline, CDR1 is SGHRS, CDR2 YFSETQ. The CDR3 is made up of 15 amino acids. CDR3 nucleotide sequence: TGCGCCAGCAGCTCACAGGGCAGCTCCTACAATGAGCAGTTCTTC. It codes for CASSSQGSSYNEQFF. Together with reference TRBV5-1 and TRBJ2-1, the CDR3 gives the full variable domain: KAGVTQTPRYLIKTRGQQVTLSCSPISGHRSVSWYQQTPGQGLQFLFEYFSETQRNKGNFPGRFSGRQFSNSRSEMNVSTLELGDSALYLCASSSQGSSYNEQFFGPGTRLTVL.